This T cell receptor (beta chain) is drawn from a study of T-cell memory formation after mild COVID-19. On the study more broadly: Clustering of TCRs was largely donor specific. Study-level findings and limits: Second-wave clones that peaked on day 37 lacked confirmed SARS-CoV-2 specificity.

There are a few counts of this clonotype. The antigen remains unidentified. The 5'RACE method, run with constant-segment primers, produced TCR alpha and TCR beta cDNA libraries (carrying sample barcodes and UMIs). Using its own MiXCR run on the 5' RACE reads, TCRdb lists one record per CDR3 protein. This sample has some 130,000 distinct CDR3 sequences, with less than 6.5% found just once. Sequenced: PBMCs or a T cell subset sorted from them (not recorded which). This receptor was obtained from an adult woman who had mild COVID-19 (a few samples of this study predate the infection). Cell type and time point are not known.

As DNA, the CDR3 is TGTGCCAGCAGCACCGGGACAGGGGGATTCTACGAGCAGTACTTC. Protein product: CASSTGTGGFYEQYF. This rearrangement joins TRBV5-4 to TRBJ2-7; 11 nucleotides line up with TRBD1. J was trimmed by 3 bases and V by 4 bases; bases with no gene match: 6. The CDR3 totals 15 residues. Germline V gene lookup returns CDR1 SGHNT and CDR2 YYREEE (reference sequence).